This T cell receptor (beta chain) was profiled in a study of cytomegalovirus exposure and HLA in healthy donors. The overall study: The approximately 120 validation repertoires were reported in a later analysis to have been generated on the same platform as the approximately 600 first-cohort repertoires. Notes on the study in general: Cytomegalovirus status, reportedly, was diagnosed with high specificity and sensitivity by the classifier. In the 120 validation repertoires, a later analysis found that first-cohort TCR clusters tended to co-occur.

As regards this clone: Its antigen remains unidentified.

The CDR3 runs 17 residues. Germline CDR1 is MGHRA and CDR2 is YSYEKL. Trimming removed 1 base from V and 1 base from J; junction bases left unmatched: 4. The repertoire was sequenced with immunoSEQ multiplex PCR; TCRdb's copy has only in-frame clones and lacks some. The sample contains fewer than 350,000 clones, more than 75% of which appear only once. This clonotype was sampled from a woman between 18 and 30 years old in good health and CMV-seronegative. The chain combines TRBV4-1 with TRBJ2-6; 7 nucleotides line up with TRBD1. Sequencing was performed on PBMCs. The CDR3 DNA reads TGCGCCAGCAGCCAAGTAGGCAGGGGGTCTGGGGCCAACGTCCTGACTTTC. Protein: CASSQVGRGSGANVLTF.